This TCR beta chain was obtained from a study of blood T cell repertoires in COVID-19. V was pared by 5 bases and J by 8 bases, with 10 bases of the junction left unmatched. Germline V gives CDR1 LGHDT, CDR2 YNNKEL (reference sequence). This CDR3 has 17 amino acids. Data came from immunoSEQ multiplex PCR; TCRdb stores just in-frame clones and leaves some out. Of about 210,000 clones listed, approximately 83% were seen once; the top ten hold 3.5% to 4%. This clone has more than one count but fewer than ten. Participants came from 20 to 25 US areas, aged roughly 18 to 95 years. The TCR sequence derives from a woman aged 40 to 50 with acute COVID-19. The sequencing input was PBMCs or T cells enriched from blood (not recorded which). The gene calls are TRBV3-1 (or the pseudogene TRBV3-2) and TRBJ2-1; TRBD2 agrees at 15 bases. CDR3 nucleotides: TGTGCCAGCAGCTCTCAACGGGGACTAGCGGGAGGCTATGAGCAGTTCTTC. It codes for CASSSQRGLAGGYEQFF.